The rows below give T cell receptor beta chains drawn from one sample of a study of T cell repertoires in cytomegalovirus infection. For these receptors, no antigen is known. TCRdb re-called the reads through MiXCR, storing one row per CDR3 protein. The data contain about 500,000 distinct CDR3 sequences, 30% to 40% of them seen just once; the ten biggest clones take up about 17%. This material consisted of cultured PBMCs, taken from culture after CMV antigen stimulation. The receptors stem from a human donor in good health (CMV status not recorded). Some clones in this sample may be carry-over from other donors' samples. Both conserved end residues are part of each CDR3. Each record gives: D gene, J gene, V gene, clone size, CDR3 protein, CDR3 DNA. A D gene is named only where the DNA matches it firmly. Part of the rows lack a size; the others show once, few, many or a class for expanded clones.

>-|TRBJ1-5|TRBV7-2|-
CASMQASNQPQHF
TGTGCCAGCATGCAGGCGAGCAATCAGCCCCAGCATTTT
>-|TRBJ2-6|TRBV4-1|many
CASSQDEGAGANVLTF
TGCGCCAGCAGCCAAGATGAGGGGGCTGGGGCCAACGTCCTGACTTTC
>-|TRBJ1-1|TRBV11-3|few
CASSATQGTEAFF
TGTGCCAGCAGCGCAACACAGGGTACTGAAGCTTTCTTT
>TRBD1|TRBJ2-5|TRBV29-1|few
CSARGTGIQETQYF
TGCAGCGCTAGGGGGACAGGGATCCAAGAGACCCAGTACTTC
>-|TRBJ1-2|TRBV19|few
CASSSLPREGSGYTF
TGTGCCAGTAGCTCCCTTCCCAGGGAAGGAAGCGGCTACACCTTC
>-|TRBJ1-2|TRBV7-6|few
CASSLEDGTMGYTF
TGTGCCAGCAGCTTAGAGGACGGGACTATGGGCTACACCTTC
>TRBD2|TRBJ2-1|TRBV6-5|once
CASRSLAGEQFF
TGTGCCAGCAGGAGCTTAGCGGGTGAGCAGTTCTTC
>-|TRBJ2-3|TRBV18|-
CASSPPTIRDTQYF
TGTGCCAGCTCACCACCGACAATCCGGGATACGCAGTATTTT
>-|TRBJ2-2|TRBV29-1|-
CSVAVAVSTGELFF
TGCAGCGTTGCGGTGGCGGTCAGCACCGGGGAGCTGTTTTTT
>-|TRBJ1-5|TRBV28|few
CASRRDKYSNQPQHF
TGTGCCAGCAGACGCGACAAGTACAGCAATCAGCCCCAGCATTTT
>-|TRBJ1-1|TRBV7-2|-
CASSNRQNTEAFF
TGTGCCAGCAGCAACAGGCAGAACACTGAAGCTTTCTTT
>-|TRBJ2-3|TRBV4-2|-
CASSQGLVSDTQYF
TGTGCCAGCAGCCAAGGACTAGTTTCAGATACGCAGTATTTT
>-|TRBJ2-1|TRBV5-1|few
CASSWGAPRSEQFF
TGCGCCAGCAGCTGGGGGGCCCCGCGGAGTGAGCAGTTCTTC
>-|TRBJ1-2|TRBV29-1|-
CSVEHQGVYGYTF
TGCAGCGTTGAACATCAGGGTGTCTATGGCTACACCTTC
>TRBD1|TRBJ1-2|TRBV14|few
CASSQRTGDGYTF
TGTGCCAGCAGCCAACGGACAGGGGATGGCTACACCTTC
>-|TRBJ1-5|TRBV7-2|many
CASSLARSNQPQHF
TGTGCCAGCAGCTTAGCCCGTAGCAATCAGCCCCAGCATTTT
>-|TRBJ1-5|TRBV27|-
CASRPFGNQPQHF
TGTGCCAGCAGGCCCTTCGGCAATCAGCCCCAGCATTTT
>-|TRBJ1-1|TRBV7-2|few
CASSLGPRLGGTEAFF
TGTGCCAGCAGCTTAGGGCCCCGGCTAGGGGGGACTGAAGCTTTCTTT
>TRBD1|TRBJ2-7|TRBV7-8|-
CASTRTGTGSYEQYF
TGTGCCAGCACCCGTACCGGGACAGGCTCCTACGAGCAGTACTTC
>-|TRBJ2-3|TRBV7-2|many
CASSLRGAVLRTSTDTQYF
TGTGCCAGCAGCTTACGTGGGGCTGTCCTTAGGACTAGCACAGATACGCAGTATTTT
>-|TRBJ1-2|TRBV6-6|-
CASSEGPYYGYTF
TGTGCCAGCAGTGAGGGCCCTTACTATGGCTACACCTTC
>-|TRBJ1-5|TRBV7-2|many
CASSLVPSDNQPQHF
TGTGCCAGCAGCTTAGTGCCGTCGGACAATCAGCCCCAGCATTTT
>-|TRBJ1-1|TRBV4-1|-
CASSPGWGAFF
TGCGCCAGCAGCCCCGGGTGGGGGGCTTTCTTT
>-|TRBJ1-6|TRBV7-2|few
CASSPPGGWSPLHF
TGTGCCAGCAGCCCCCCGGGGGGCTGGTCACCCCTCCACTTT
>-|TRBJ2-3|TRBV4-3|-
CASSQETGPSTDTQYF
TGCGCCAGCAGCCAAGAAACGGGACCTAGCACAGATACGCAGTATTTT
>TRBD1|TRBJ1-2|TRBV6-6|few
CASSYEGGHGYTF
TGTGCCAGCAGTTACGAAGGGGGCCATGGCTACACCTTC
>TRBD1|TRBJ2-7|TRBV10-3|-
CAISEGQGLEQYF
TGTGCCATCAGTGAGGGACAGGGCCTCGAGCAGTACTTC
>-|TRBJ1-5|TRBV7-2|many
CASSLEGGQPQHF
TGTGCCAGCAGCTTAGAGGGGGGTCAGCCCCAGCATTTT
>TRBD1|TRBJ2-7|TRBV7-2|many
CASSLGQGAYEQYF
TGTGCCAGCAGCTTAGGCCAGGGGGCCTACGAGCAGTACTTC
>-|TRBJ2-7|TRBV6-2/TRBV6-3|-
CASSRPGRGYEQYF
TGTGCCAGCAGTCGCCCGGGACGGGGCTACGAGCAGTACTTC
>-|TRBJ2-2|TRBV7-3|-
CASSLNPLGGNDGELFF
TGTGCCAGCAGCTTAAATCCCCTCGGGGGAAATGACGGGGAGCTGTTTTTT
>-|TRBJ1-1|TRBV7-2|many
CASSLGRTEAFF
TGTGCCAGCAGCTTAGGCCGTACTGAAGCTTTCTTT
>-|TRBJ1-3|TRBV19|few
CASSMRRGANSGNTIYF
TGTGCCAGTAGTATGAGGCGCGGAGCGAACTCTGGAAACACCATATATTTT